One and the same sample provided the 30 T cell receptor beta chains below, sequenced in a study of blood T cell repertoires in COVID-19. Assay used: immunoSEQ multiplex PCR; TCRdb lists only in-frame clones, some missing. The table records about 140,000 clones, around 72% of them present only once. The sequenced sample was peripheral blood. All receptors derive from a woman in her sixties with acute or convalescent COVID-19.

The chain is built from TRBV12-3 or TRBV12-4 and TRBJ2-5; 11 bases are a match to TRBD2. The J segment lost 7 bases and the V segment lost 7 bases, leaving 5 bases of the junction unmatched. The CDR3 has 13 amino acids. The DNA for the CDR3 is TGTGCCAGCACCACACTAGCGGGAGTGACCCAGTACTTC. As protein: CASTTLAGVTQYF.

The rearrangement uses TRBV25-1 and TRBJ2-7, with unresolved D. The CDR3 is 14 residues long. V was shortened by 3 bases and J by 0 bases, with 9 bases between the two germline ends. CDR1 is MGHDK and CDR2 is SYGVNS in the germline V gene. Here the CDR3 DNA reads TGTGCCAGCAGTGAGCGAGTTAGCTCCTACGAGCAGTACTTC. Translating it yields CASSERVSSYEQYF.

This clone is a singleton in its sample. The CDR3 DNA is TGTGCCAGCTCACGCGGGTACAATGAGCAGTTCTTC. Amino acids: CASSRGYNEQFF. This chain uses TRBV18 with TRBJ2-1; D might be TRBD2 (5 bases). Trimming left V 4 bases short and J 4 bases short, with 5 bases between. The CDR3 length is 12 residues. The germline V gene has CDR1 KGHSH and CDR2 LQKENI.

This chain connects TRBV27 to TRBJ2-1; 14 bases match TRBD2. The V segment lost 3 bases and the J segment 7 bases; nucleotides outside the gene matches: 14. This CDR3 is built from 19 residues. In germline, CDR1 is MNHEY, CDR2 SMNVEV (reference sequence). The CDR3 bases are TGTGCCAGCAGTTTGGCAGCAGGGACTAGCGGGAGAGCCCTTAATGAGCAGTTCTTC. Its protein product is CASSLAAGTSGRALNEQFF.

The rearrangement links TRBV24-1 to TRBJ2-4, with D possibly TRBD1 on 6 matching bases. Trimming took off 4 bases at V and 8 bases at J, with 11 bases between the two ends. The CDR3 sequence is 13 residues long. Germline CDR1 and CDR2: KGHDR and SFDVKD. This CDR3 is CATSDRTVDIQYF. Written as DNA, the CDR3 is TGTGCCACCAGTGACCGGACAGTGGACATTCAGTACTTC.

The chain recombines TRBV5-8 with TRBJ2-2; 9 bases fit TRBD2. V shed 4 bases, J shed 1 base, and the junction held 5 bases outside the gene matches. Germline CDR1 reads SGHTS; CDR2 reads YDEGEE. CDR3 length: 16 residues. This CDR3 reads CASSLGLAGNTGELFF. Here the CDR3 DNA reads TGTGCCAGCAGCCTGGGACTAGCCGGGAACACCGGGGAGCTGTTTTTT.

The V call is TRBV5-6, the J call TRBJ1-1; D gene uncertain. CDR1 SGHDT and CDR2 YYEEEE come from the germline V gene. CDR3 length: 12 amino acids. Trimming stripped 0 bases from V and 7 bases from J, with 7 bases between. The CDR3 nucleotides are TGTGCCAGCAGCTTGGGGCAGATTGAAGCTTTCTTT. This gives the protein CASSLGQIEAFF. Variable domain in full (rest from reference TRBV5-6 and TRBJ1-1): DAGVTQSPTHLIKTRGQQVTLRCSPKSGHDTVSWYQQALGQGPQFIFQYYEEEERQRGNFPDRFSGHQFPNYSSELNVNALLLGDSALYLCASSLGQIEAFFGQGTRLTVV.

This clone occurred once. This same CDR3 is encoded by further DNA sequences in the sample. The chain uses TRBV27 and TRBJ1-1; D may be TRBD1 (6 bases). The CDR3 extends over 13 amino acids. Germline V lookup: CDR1 MNHEY, CDR2 SMNVEV (reference sequence). V was trimmed by 6 bases and J by 5 bases, leaving 13 bases between them. This CDR3 is CASSYRVGTEAFF. CDR3 DNA: TGTGCCAGCAGCTACAGGGTTGGGACTGAAGCTTTCTTT.

V gene TRBV6-2 or TRBV6-3 combines with J gene TRBJ2-3; D is unclear. The CDR3 covers 15 residues. The V gene lost 4 bases and the J gene lost 2 bases, with 13 bases spanning the gap. In germline, CDR1 is MNHEY, CDR2 SVGEGT. The CDR3 DNA reads as TGTGCCAGCAGTTTAGACTTTTCTTCCACAGATACGCAGTATTTT. Its protein is CASSLDFSSTDTQYF.

The chain is built from TRBV5-6 and TRBJ1-6, with 11 nucleotides matching TRBD1. This CDR3 is built from 15 residues. Losses at the gene ends were 3 bases for V and 9 bases for J; bases not matched to a gene: 5. Germline V gene data show CDR1 as SGHDT and CDR2 as YYEEEE. CDR3 in DNA: TGTGCCAGCAGCTCGGCCGGGACAGGGGGTTCACCCCTCCACTTT. This translates into CASSSAGTGGSPLHF.

A few counts support this clone. V gene TRBV5-1 combines with J gene TRBJ1-6, with 7 bases lining up with TRBD1. Germline assignment: CDR1 SGHRS and CDR2 YFSETQ. CDR3 length: 16 residues. V was clipped by 2 bases and J by 7 bases; unmatched bases: 9. CDR3 region: CASSFEPGQKNSPLHF. CDR3 nucleotides: TGCGCCAGCAGCTTCGAACCGGGACAGAAGAATTCACCCCTCCACTTT.

In nucleotides, the CDR3 is TGTGCCAGCAGCCCACATAACACCGGGGAGCTGTTTTTT. It translates to CASSPHNTGELFF. The chain is built from TRBV3-1 (or the pseudogene TRBV3-2) and TRBJ2-2, with no clear D. The germline V gene encodes CDR1 LGHDT and CDR2 YNNKEL (reference sequence). Trimming cost V 4 bases and J 2 bases, with 5 bases left between them. CDR3 length: 13 amino acids.

This clone came up a few times. V is TRBV7-9 and J is TRBJ2-7, with 10 positions matching TRBD2. The CDR3 extends over 14 amino acids. The trim removed 5 bases at V and 1 base at J, leaving 2 bases unmatched. Looked up from germline, CDR1 is SEHNR and CDR2 is FQNEAQ (reference sequence). The CDR3 here is CASSPLAGSYEQYF. CDR3 bases: TGTGCCAGCAGCCCACTAGCGGGATCCTACGAGCAGTACTTC.

The chain links TRBV4-2 to TRBJ1-5; 11 bases map to TRBD1. This CDR3 has 20 amino acids. In germline, CDR1 is LGHNA, CDR2 YNFKEQ. Trimming removed 1 base from V and 0 bases from J; junction bases left unmatched: 11. CDR3 amino acids: CASSQASGTGGWVSNQPQHF. DNA of the CDR3: TGTGCCAGCAGCCAAGCATCCGGGACAGGGGGATGGGTTAGCAATCAGCCCCAGCATTTT.

J is TRBJ1-1 and V is TRBV6-5, with D uncertain. The V gene's germline CDR1 is MNHEY and CDR2 SVGAGI. Trimming cost V 2 bases and J 3 bases, with 10 bases left between them. The length of the CDR3 is 14 residues. The CDR3 loop reads CASSYERSHTEAFF. For the CDR3, the DNA is TGTGCCAGCAGTTACGAGCGTAGCCACACTGAAGCTTTCTTT.

The chain links TRBV7-9 to TRBJ1-1; D may be TRBD1 (5 bases). Germline-derived CDR1 and CDR2 are SEHNR and FQNEAQ (reference sequence). The CDR3 sequence is 13 residues long. Trimming cost V 5 bases and J 4 bases, with 11 bases left between them. In DNA, the CDR3 is TGTGCCAGCAGCCCCGGGGGGGGCACTGAAGCTTTCTTT. Protein sequence: CASSPGGGTEAFF.

This chain links TRBV6-5 with TRBJ2-1; TRBD2 matches at 11 bases. CDR3 length equals 14 residues. Losses at the gene ends were 8 bases for V and 8 bases for J; bases not matched to a gene: 8. CDR1 is MNHEY, CDR2 SVGAGI, per germline. The CDR3 nucleotides read TGTGCCAGCCAAACTAGCGGGAGAGGATATGAGCAGTTCTTC. Amino acids: CASQTSGRGYEQFF.

The chain carries TRBV27 and TRBJ2-4; 9 bases align to TRBD1. CDR1 and CDR2 from the germline V gene are MNHEY and SMNVEV (reference sequence). Trimming at V came to 5 bases and at J to 3 bases, leaving 5 bases not matched to a gene. The CDR3 is 15 amino acids. CDR3 amino acids: CASSLQTGGKNIQYF. The CDR3 DNA follows: TGTGCCAGCAGTCTCCAGACAGGGGGCAAAAACATTCAGTACTTC.

This chain joins TRBV5-6 and TRBJ2-1; 9 bases line up with TRBD2. V lost 1 base to trimming and J lost 7 bases; unmatched junction nucleotides: 9. The CDR3 consists of 16 residues. Germline V gene lookup returns CDR1 SGHDT and CDR2 YYEEEE. The CDR3, as DNA: TGTGCCAGCAGCTTGCCCCTTTGGACTAGCGCTAATGAGCAGTTCTTC. This gives the protein CASSLPLWTSANEQFF.

V and J are TRBV25-1 and TRBJ2-1; TRBD1 matches 9 bases. Looked up from germline, CDR1 is MGHDK and CDR2 is SYGVNS. The CDR3 spans 15 residues. V lost 4 bases to trimming and J lost 7 bases; unmatched junction nucleotides: 8. The CDR3 loop reads CASSASGQGRNEQFF. The DNA for the CDR3 is TGTGCCAGCAGTGCATCGGGACAGGGAAGGAATGAGCAGTTCTTC.

V gene TRBV18 combines with J gene TRBJ1-5, with TRBD1 matching over 8 bases. CDR1 KGHSH and CDR2 LQKENI come from the germline V gene. This CDR3 is built from 13 residues. V lost 1 base to trimming and J lost 13 bases; unmatched junction nucleotides: 6. The chain's CDR3 is CASSPQRGQGQHF. The CDR3 DNA reads as TGTGCCAGCTCACCACAAAGAGGACAGGGACAGCATTTT.

The chain carries TRBV28 and TRBJ2-3; 8 positions agree with TRBD1. Germline assignment: CDR1 MDHEN and CDR2 SYDVKM. The CDR3 consists of 13 residues. With V trimmed by 8 bases and J by 2 bases, 3 bases remained unmatched. In DNA, the CDR3 is TGTGCCAGCTCGGACAGGGCCACAGATACGCAGTATTTT. It specifies CASSDRATDTQYF.

J is TRBJ2-1 and V is TRBV2; 13 bases line up with TRBD2. Per the germline V gene, CDR1 is SNHLY and CDR2 is FYNNEI. The CDR3 extends over 16 amino acids. V shed 7 bases and J 1 base; nucleotides not matched to a gene: 4. CDR3 sequence: CASNRLAGGSYNEQFF. In nucleotides, the CDR3 is TGTGCCAGCAACCGACTAGCGGGAGGTTCCTACAATGAGCAGTTCTTC.

The chain combines TRBV19 with TRBJ2-7; D might be TRBD2 (5 bases). Germline CDR1 LNHDA, CDR2 SQIVND (reference sequence). The V gene lost 2 bases and the J gene lost 0 bases, with 8 bases spanning the gap. The CDR3 totals 14 residues. CDR3 in amino acids: CASSIKGDSYEQYF. The CDR3 bases are TGTGCCAGTAGTATAAAGGGAGACTCCTACGAGCAGTACTTC.

J is TRBJ2-7 and V is TRBV4-2; 9 nucleotides match TRBD2. Germline values: CDR1 LGHNA, CDR2 YNFKEQ. The CDR3 is 16 amino acids. V was clipped by 0 bases and J by 4 bases; unmatched bases: 7. This chain's CDR3 is CASSQDRPSGKYEQYF. Here the CDR3 DNA reads TGTGCCAGCAGCCAAGATAGACCTAGCGGGAAATACGAGCAGTACTTC.

This chain uses TRBV6-5 with TRBJ2-7; D might be TRBD2 (6 bases). Looked up from germline, CDR1 is MNHEY and CDR2 is SVGAGI. With 6 bases removed from V and 1 base from J, the gap between germline ends came to 13 bases. The CDR3 runs 14 residues. The CDR3 nucleotides are TGTGCCAGCAGCCGATTAGCGGCGTCCTACGAGCAGTACTTC. This encodes CASSRLAASYEQYF.

The gene calls are TRBV28 and TRBJ2-7; 7 nucleotides align to TRBD1. The CDR3 loop spans 14 amino acids. From germline, CDR1 is MDHEN and CDR2 SYDVKM. Trimming at V came to 5 bases and at J to 2 bases, leaving 6 bases not matched to a gene. CDR3 region: CASSPADRTYEQYF. CDR3 DNA: TGTGCCAGCAGTCCTGCGGACAGGACCTACGAGCAGTACTTC.

The V gene is TRBV10-3, the J gene TRBJ2-1; possible D gene TRBD2, 6 bases. V was trimmed by 9 bases and J by 3 bases, leaving 9 bases between them. Per germline, CDR1 ENHRY and CDR2 SYGVKD. The CDR3 has 12 residues. CDR3 nucleotide sequence: TGTGCCATGGGACTGGGCTACAATGAGCAGTTCTTC. This encodes CAMGLGYNEQFF.

The rearrangement joins TRBV12-5 to TRBJ1-2; D possibly corresponds to TRBD1 (6 bases). This CDR3 spans 13 amino acids. V was shortened by 2 bases and J by 3 bases, with 7 bases between the two germline ends. Germline-derived CDR1 and CDR2 are LGHNT and FRNRAP. In DNA form, the CDR3 reads TGTGCTAGTGGTTTGCACAGGGACTATGGCTACACCTTC. Encoded protein: CASGLHRDYGYTF. Full variable domain (missing parts from reference TRBV12-5 and TRBJ1-2): DARVTQTPRHKVTEMGQEVTMRCQPILGHNTVFWYRQTMMQGLELLAYFRNRAPLDDSGMPKDRFSAEMPDATLATLKIQPSEPRDSAVYFCASGLHRDYGYTFGSGTRLTVV.

The V gene is TRBV6-5, the J gene TRBJ2-5; tentative D call: TRBD1 (6 bases). This CDR3 comprises 14 residues. In germline, CDR1 is MNHEY, CDR2 SVGAGI. Trimming cost V 9 bases and J 2 bases, with 16 bases left between them. CDR3 protein: CASSLTGFQETQYF. The CDR3 DNA reads as TGTGCCAGTTCGCTGACAGGCTTTCAAGAGACCCAGTACTTC.